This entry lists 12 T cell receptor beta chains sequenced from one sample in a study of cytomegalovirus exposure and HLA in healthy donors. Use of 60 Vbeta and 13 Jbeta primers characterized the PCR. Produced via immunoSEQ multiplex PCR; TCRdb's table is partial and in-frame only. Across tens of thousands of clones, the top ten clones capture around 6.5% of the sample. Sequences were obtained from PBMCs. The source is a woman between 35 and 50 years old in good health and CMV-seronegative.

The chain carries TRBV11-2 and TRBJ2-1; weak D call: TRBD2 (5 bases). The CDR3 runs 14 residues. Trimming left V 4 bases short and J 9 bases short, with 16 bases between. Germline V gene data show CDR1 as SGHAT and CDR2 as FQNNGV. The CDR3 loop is CASSSSLAGSEQFF. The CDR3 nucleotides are TGTGCCAGCAGCTCCAGTCTAGCTGGTAGTGAGCAGTTCTTC.

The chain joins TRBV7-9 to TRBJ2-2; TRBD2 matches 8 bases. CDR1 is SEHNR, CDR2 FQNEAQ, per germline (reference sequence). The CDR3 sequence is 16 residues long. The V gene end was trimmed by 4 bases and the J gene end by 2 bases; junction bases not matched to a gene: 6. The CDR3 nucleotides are TGTGCCAGCAGCTGGGCCAGCGGGAGCAACACCGGGGAGCTGTTTTTT. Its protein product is CASSWASGSNTGELFF.

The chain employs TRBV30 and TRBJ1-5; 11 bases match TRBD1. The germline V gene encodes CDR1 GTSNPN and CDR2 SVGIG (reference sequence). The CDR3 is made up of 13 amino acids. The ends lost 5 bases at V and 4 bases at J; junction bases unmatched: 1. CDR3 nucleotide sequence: TGTGCCTGGGGGACAGGGGGAAATCAGCCCCAGCATTTT. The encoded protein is CAWGTGGNQPQHF.

The CDR3 here is CASSPSTGAIYNEQFF. The CDR3 DNA reads TGTGCCAGCAGCCCCTCGACAGGGGCGATCTACAATGAGCAGTTCTTC. This chain joins TRBV7-9 and TRBJ2-1, with 8 bases matching TRBD1. CDR3 size: 16 residues. J lost 3 bases, V lost 5 bases, and 9 bases had no gene match. Germline V gives CDR1 SEHNR, CDR2 FQNEAQ (reference sequence).

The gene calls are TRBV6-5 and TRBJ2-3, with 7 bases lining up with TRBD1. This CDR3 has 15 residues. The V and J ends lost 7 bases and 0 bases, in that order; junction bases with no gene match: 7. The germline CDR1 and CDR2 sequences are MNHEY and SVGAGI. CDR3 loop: CASNPGTASTDTQYF. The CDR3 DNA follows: TGTGCCAGCAACCCTGGGACAGCTAGCACAGATACGCAGTATTTT.

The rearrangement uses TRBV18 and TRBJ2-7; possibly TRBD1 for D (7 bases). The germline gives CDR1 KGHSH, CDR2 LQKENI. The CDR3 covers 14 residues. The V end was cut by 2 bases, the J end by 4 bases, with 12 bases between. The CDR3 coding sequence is TGTGCCAGCTCACCAGCGGGACAGCCATACGAGCAGTACTTC. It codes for CASSPAGQPYEQYF.

The CDR3 loop is CASSPPAGMAGNTIYF. In nucleotides, the CDR3 is TGTGCCAGCTCACCACCCGCAGGAATGGCTGGAAACACCATATATTTT. The rearrangement links TRBV18 to TRBJ1-3; no clear D. Germline CDR1 KGHSH, CDR2 LQKENI. V lost 0 bases and J lost 2, with 11 bases in between. The CDR3 covers 16 residues.

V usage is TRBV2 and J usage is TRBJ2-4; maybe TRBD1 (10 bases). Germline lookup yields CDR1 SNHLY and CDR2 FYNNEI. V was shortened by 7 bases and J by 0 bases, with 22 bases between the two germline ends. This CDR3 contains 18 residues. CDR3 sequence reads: CASTRSGGTGAAKNIQYF. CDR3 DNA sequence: TGTGCCAGCACCCGAAGCGGGGGGACAGGGGCAGCCAAAAACATTCAGTACTTC.

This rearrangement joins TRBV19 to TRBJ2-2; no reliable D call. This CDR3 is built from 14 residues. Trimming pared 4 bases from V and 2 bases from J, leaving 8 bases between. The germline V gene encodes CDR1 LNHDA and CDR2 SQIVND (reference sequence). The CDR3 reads CASSKQFNTGELFF. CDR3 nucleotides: TGTGCCAGTAGTAAACAGTTCAACACCGGGGAGCTGTTTTTT.

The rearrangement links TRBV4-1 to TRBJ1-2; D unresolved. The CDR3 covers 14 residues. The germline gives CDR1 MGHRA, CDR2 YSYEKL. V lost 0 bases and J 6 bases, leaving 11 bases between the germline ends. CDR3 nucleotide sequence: TGCGCCAGCAGCCAAGATGAGGGCGGAGATGGCTACACCTTC. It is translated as CASSQDEGGDGYTF.

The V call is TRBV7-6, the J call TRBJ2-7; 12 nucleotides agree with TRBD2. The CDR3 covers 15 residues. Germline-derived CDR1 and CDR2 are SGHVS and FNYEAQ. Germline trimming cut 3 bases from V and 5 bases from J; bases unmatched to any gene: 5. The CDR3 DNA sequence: TGTGCCAGCAGCTTGGGACTAGCGGGTGTCAACGAGCAGTACTTC. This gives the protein CASSLGLAGVNEQYF.

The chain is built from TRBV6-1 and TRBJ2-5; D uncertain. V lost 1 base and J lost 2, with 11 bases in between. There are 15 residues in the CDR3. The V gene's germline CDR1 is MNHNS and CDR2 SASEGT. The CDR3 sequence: CASSEESRPQETQYF. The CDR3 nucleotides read TGTGCCAGCAGTGAAGAATCGCGGCCACAAGAGACCCAGTACTTC.